This T cell receptor beta chain was recorded in a study of cytomegalovirus exposure and HLA in healthy donors. Amplification used 60 Vbeta primers and 13 Jbeta primers. Measured with immunoSEQ multiplex PCR; TCRdb has only the in-frame clones, and not every one. The repertoire consists of roughly 200,000 clones, with around 80% occurring once and the leading ten covering approximately 4.4%. Between the trimmed V and J ends, which lost 1 base and 6 bases, there was a span of 12 bases. The CDR3 is 14 residues long. CDR1 and CDR2 (germline): MNHEY, SMNVEV (reference sequence). The TCR sequence derives from a woman aged 30 to 39 in good health and CMV-seropositive. The sequenced sample was PBMCs. This sequence joins TRBV27 and TRBJ1-2; no clear D gene. CDR3 amino acids: CASSLYRGMDGYTF. CDR3 in DNA: TGTGCCAGCAGTTTATATCGGGGTATGGATGGCTACACCTTC.